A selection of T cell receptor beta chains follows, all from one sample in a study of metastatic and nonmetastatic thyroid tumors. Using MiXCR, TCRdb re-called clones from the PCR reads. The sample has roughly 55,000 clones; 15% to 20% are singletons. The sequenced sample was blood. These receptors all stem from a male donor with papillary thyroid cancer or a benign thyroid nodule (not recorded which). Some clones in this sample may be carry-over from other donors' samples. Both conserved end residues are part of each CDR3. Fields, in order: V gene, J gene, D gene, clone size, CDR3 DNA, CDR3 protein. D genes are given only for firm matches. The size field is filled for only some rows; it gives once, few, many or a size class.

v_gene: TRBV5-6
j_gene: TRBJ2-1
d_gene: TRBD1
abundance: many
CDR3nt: TGTGCCAGCAGCTACTGGGCCAGACAGGGACCCTACAATGAGCAGTTCTTC
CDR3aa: CASSYWARQGPYNEQFF

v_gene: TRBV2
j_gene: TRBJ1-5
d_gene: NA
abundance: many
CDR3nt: TGTGCCAGCAGTGAAGGGGGCCAGCCCCAGCATTTT
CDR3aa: CASSEGGQPQHF

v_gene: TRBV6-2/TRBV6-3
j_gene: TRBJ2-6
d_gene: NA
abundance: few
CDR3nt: TGTGCCAGCAGTTATTCCTCTGGGGCCAACGTCCCGACTTTC
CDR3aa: CASSYSSGANVPTF

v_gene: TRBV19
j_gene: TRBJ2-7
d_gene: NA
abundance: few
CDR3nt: TGTGCCAGTAGTATAGGAACGGGGATGGAGCAGTACTTC
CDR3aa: CASSIGTGMEQYF

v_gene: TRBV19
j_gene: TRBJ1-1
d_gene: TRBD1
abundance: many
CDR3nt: TGTGCCAGTAGTACAGGACAGGGTATGAACACTGAAGCTTTCTTT
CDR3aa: CASSTGQGMNTEAFF

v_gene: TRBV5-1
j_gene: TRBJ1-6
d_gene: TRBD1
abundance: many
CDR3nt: TGCGCCAGCAGCATCCGGGACAGCCAAAATTCACCCCTCCACTTT
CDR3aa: CASSIRDSQNSPLHF

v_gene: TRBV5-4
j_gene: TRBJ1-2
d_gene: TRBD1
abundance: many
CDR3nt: TGTGCCAGCAGAGACAGGGGAAAGTTAGCTAACTATGGCTACACCTTC
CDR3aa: CASRDRGKLANYGYTF

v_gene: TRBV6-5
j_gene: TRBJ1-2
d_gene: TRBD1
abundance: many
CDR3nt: TGTGCCAGCAGTTACTCGAGAAGGGGGCCAGAGGGCTATGGCTACACCTTC
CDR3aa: CASSYSRRGPEGYGYTF

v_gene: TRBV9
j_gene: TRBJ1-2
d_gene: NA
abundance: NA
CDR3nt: TGTGCCAGCAGCGTAGGGGTAGGGGAGGATGGCTACACCTTC
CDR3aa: CASSVGVGEDGYTF

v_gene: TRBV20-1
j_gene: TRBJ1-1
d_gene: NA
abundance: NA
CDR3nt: TGCAGTGCTACCTCGATAGAGGGGTACGTTGAAGCTTTCTTT
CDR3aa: CSATSIEGYVEAFF

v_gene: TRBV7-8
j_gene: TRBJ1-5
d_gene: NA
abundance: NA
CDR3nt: TGTGCCAGCAGCTTTGGGCCACAGGTGAAAACCAATCAGCCCCAGCATTTT
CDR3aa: CASSFGPQVKTNQPQHF

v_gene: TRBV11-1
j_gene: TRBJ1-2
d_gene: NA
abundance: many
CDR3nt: TGTGCCAGCAGCTTACAAGAACGGGGGCTGAGGGCTGGCTACACCTTC
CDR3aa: CASSLQERGLRAGYTF

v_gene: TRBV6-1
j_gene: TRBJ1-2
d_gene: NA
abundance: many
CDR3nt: TGTGCCAGCAGTGATAGGGGACGCCGCGCGGAGGGCTACACCTTC
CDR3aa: CASSDRGRRAEGYTF

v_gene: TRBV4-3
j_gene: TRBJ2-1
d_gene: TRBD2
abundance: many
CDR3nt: TGCGCCAGCAGCCAAACTAGCGGGAGGCTCCGGTCTACAAATGAGCAGTTCTTC
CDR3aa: CASSQTSGRLRSTNEQFF

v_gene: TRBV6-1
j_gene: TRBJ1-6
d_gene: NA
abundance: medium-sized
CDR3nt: TGTGCCAGCAGGACAGGCGGGGATAATTCACCCCTCCACTTT
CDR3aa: CASRTGGDNSPLHF

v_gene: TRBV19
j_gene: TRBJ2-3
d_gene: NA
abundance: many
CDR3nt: TGTGCCAGTAGTATAGGCTCAGGGGCAGATACGCAGTATTTT
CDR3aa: CASSIGSGADTQYF

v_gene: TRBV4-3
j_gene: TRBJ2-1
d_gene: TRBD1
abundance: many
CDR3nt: TGCGCCAGCAGCCAAGAGAGTCTGGGACAGGGCCTACCGCTGTTCTTC
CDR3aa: CASSQESLGQGLPLFF

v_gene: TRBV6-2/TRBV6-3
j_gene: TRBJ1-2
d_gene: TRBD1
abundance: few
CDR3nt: TGTGCAAGCAGTCTTACAGGGGTCTGTGGCTACACCTTC
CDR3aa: CASSLTGVCGYTF

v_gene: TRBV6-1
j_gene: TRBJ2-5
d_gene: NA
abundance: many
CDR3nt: TGTGCCAGCAGTGAAGCGCTTCTATACGACAGGGAGGTTTTGGAGACCCAGTACTTC
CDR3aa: CASSEALLYDREVLETQYF

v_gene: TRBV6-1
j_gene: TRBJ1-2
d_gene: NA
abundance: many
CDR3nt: TGTGCCAGCAGTGACGGCTATCCACTCTATGGCTACACCTTC
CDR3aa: CASSDGYPLYGYTF

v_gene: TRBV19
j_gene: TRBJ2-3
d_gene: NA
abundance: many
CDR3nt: TGTGCCAGTAGCACGGACGGACAAGATACGCAGTATTTT
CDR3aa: CASSTDGQDTQYF

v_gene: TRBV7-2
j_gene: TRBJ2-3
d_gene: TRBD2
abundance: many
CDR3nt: TGTGCCAGCAGCTTGGGTAGCGGGAGGCGATACGATACGCAGTATTTT
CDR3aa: CASSLGSGRRYDTQYF

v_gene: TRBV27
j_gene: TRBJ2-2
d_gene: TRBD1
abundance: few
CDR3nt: TGTGCCAAAAAGGGACAGGGGGTAAACACCGGGGAGCTGTTTTTT
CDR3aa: CAKKGQGVNTGELFF

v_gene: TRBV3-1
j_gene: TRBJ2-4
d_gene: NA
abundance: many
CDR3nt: TGTGCCAGCAGCCAGTCGGGAGCACTAACACAGTACTTC
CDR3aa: CASSQSGALTQYF

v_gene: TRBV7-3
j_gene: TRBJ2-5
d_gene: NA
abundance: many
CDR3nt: TGTGCCAGCAGCCAGGGTCAGGGAAGTAAAGAGACCCAGTACTTC
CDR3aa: CASSQGQGSKETQYF

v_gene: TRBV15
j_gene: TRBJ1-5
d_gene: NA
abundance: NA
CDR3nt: TGTGCCACCAGCAGAGATAGGTCGGTGAATCAGCCCCAGCATTTT
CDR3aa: CATSRDRSVNQPQHF

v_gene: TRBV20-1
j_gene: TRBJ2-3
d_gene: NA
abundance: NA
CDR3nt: TGCAGTGTTACTAAAGAGTACCCTAGCACAGATACGCAGTATTTT
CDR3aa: CSVTKEYPSTDTQYF

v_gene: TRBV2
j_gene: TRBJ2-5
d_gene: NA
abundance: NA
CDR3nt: TGTGCCAGCAGTGAACTTGGGGGCATACAAGAGACCCAGTACTTC
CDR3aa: CASSELGGIQETQYF

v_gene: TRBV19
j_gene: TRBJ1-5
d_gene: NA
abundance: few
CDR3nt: TGTGCCTGTATTATAGGTCGGCCCCAGCATTTT
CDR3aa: CACIIGRPQHF

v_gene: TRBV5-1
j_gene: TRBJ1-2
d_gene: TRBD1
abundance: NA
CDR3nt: TGCGCCAGCAGCCCCGGGACAGCGGCTTCGGGCTACACCTTC
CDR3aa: CASSPGTAASGYTF

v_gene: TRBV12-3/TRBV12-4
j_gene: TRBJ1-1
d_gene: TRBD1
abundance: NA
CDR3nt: TGTGCCAGCAGTCCGGGACAGGGGGCAGGTGGCACTGAAGCTTTCTTT
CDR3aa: CASSPGQGAGGTEAFF

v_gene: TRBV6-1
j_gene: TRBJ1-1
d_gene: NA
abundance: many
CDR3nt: TGTGCCAGCAGTCAAAAAACAGGGATGAACACTGAAGCTTTCTTT
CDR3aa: CASSQKTGMNTEAFF

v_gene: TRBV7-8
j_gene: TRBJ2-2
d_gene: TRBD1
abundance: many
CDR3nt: TGTGCCAGCAGCTCGGGACAGCTCACCGGGGAGCTGTTTTTT
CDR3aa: CASSSGQLTGELFF

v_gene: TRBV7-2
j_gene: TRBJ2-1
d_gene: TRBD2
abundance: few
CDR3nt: TGTGCCAGTAGCTTGGCTAGCGGGTCAGAGCAGTTCTTC
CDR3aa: CASSLASGSEQFF

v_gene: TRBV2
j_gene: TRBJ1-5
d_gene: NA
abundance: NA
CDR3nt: TGTGCCAGCAGTGAGGGGGCGGGGCGGCAGCCCCAGCATTTT
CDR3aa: CASSEGAGRQPQHF

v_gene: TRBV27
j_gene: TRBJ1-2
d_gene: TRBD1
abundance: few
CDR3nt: TGTGTCAGCAGGGCCGGGACAGGTAGGTATGGCTACACCTTC
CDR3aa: CVSRAGTGRYGYTF

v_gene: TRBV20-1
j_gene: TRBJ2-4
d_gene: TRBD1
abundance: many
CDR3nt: TGCAGTGCCATCAGGACAGGGGGGAACATTCAGTACTTC
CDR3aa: CSAIRTGGNIQYF

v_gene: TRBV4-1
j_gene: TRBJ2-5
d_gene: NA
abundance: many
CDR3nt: TGCGCCAGCAGCCAAGATGGGCGGGAAGTCGAGACCCAGTACTTC
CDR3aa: CASSQDGREVETQYF

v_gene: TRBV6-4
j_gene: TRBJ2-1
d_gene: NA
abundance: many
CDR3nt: TGTGCCAGCAGTAAAACAGAGCTCAATGAGCAGTTCTTC
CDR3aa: CASSKTELNEQFF

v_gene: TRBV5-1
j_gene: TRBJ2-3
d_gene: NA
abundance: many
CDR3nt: TGCGCCAGCAGCCGGGACAACACAGATACGCAGTATTTT
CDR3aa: CASSRDNTDTQYF

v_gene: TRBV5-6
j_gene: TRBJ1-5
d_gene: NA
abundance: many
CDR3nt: TGTGCCAGCAGCTCCTCCACTGCCAATCAGCCCCAGCATTTT
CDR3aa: CASSSSTANQPQHF

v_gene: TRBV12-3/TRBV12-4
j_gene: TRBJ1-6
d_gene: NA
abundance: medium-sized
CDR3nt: TGTGCCAGCAGTGGGAGGATCACCCTCCACTTT
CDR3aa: CASSGRITLHF

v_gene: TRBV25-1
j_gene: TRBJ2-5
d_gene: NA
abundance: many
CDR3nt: TGTGCCAGCAGCCCCCTCCAAGAGACCCAGTACTTC
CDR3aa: CASSPLQETQYF

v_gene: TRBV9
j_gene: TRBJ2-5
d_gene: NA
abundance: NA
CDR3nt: TGTGCCAGCAGCGCCCAACAGTGGATTTGGCAAGAGACCCAGTACTTC
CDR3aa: CASSAQQWIWQETQYF

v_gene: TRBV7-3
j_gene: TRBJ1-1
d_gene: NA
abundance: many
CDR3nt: TGTGCCAGCAGCTTAATGTTGACAGGAAACACTGAAGCTTTCTTT
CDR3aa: CASSLMLTGNTEAFF

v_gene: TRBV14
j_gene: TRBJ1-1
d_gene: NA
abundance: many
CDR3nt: TGTGCCAGCAGCCAGGTTGGGGGGCGGACTGAAGCTTTCTTT
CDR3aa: CASSQVGGRTEAFF

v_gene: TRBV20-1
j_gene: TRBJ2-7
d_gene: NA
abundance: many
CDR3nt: TGCAGTGCAGTCTGGGGGGAGTACGAGCAGTACTTC
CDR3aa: CSAVWGEYEQYF

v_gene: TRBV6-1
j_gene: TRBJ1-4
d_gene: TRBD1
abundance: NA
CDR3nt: TGTGCCAGCAGGCCCAAGCAGGGGGCGGGAAGTGAAGAACTGTTTTTT
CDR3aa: CASRPKQGAGSEELFF

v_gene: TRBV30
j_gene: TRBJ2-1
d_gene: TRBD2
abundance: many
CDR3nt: TGTGCCTGGGGAGCGGGACTGAATGAGCAGTTCTTC
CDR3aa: CAWGAGLNEQFF

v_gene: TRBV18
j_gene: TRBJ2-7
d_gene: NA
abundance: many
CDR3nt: TGTGCCAGCTCACCTTATGGCCAGGCCTCGGGCGAGCAGTACTTC
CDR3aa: CASSPYGQASGEQYF

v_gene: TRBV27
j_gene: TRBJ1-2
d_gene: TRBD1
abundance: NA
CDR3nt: TGTGCCAGCAGTTTATCGGACAGGGTAGGCTACACCTTC
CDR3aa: CASSLSDRVGYTF

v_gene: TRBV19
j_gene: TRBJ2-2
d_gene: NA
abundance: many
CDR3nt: TGTGCCAGTAGATTGGGGGGAATCGGGGAGCTGTTTTTT
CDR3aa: CASRLGGIGELFF

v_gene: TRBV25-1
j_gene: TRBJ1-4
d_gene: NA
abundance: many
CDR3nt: TGTGCCAGCAGACAGCACCCTAATGAAAAACTGTTTTTT
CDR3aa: CASRQHPNEKLFF

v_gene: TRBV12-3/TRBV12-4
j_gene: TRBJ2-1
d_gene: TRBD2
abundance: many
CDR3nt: TGTGCCAGCAGCCAATCCGGGACTAGCGGGAGAAAAGGTGAGCAGTTCTTC
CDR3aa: CASSQSGTSGRKGEQFF

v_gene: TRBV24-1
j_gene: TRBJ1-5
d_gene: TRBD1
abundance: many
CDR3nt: TGTGCCACCAGTGGGGGGGACAGGGACAATCAGCCCCAGCATTTT
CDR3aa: CATSGGDRDNQPQHF

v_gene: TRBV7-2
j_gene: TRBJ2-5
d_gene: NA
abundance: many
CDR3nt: TGTGCCAGCAGCCCCCGGCGGCACGCCCAAGAGACCCAGTACTTC
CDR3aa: CASSPRRHAQETQYF

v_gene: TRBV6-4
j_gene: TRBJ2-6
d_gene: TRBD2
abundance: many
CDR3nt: TGTGCCAGCAGTCGGGAGGGGGAAGGATCTGGGGCCAACGTCCTGACTTTC
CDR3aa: CASSREGEGSGANVLTF

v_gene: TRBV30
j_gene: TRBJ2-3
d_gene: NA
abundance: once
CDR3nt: TGTTCCTGGAGTGTACAAGGGATCTACACATATACGCAGTATTTT
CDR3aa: CSWSVQGIYTYTQYF